The 22 T cell receptor beta chains listed next were all sequenced from one sample in a study of T cells in Graves' hyperthyroidism and ophthalmopathy. The investigators amplified TCR beta CDR3 regions from RNA transcripts. When the TCR CDR3 underwent first-round RT-PCR, the HTBI primer set was used. TCRdb passed the multiplex PCR reads through MiXCR, listing each CDR3 protein once. Of approximately 530,000 distinct CDR3 sequences detected, approximately 15% appear once; the ten largest clones hold roughly 18%. The sample was blood. The receptor source for this set is a woman aged 18-30 years with Graves' hyperthyroidism.

This clonotype appeared many times. The chain couples TRBV2 to TRBJ2-3; D remains unclear. The ends were cut back, 2 bases at V and 1 base at J, with 7 bases in the middle. CDR1 is SNHLY, CDR2 FYNNEI, per germline. The CDR3 length is 14 residues. CDR3 protein: CASSENSGTDTQYF. DNA for the CDR3: TGTGCCAGCAGTGAAAATTCTGGCACAGATACGCAGTATTTT.

This clonotype has at least ten counts. V and J are TRBV28 and TRBJ1-3; TRBD1 aligns across 7 bases. CDR3 length: 16 amino acids. V dropped 6 bases and J dropped 2; count of bases not matched to a gene: 10. Germline CDR1 MDHEN, CDR2 SYDVKM. In DNA, the CDR3 is TGTGCCAGCAGCCCGCAGACAGGGATGCCTGGAAACACCATATATTTT. This codes for CASSPQTGMPGNTIYF.

This clonotype showed up many times. The V gene is TRBV20-1, the J gene TRBJ2-5; 11 bases align to TRBD2. The CDR3 is 16 amino acids. The trim removed 0 bases at V and 5 bases at J, leaving 8 bases unmatched. Germline values: CDR1 DFQATT, CDR2 SNEGSKA (reference sequence). CDR3 region: CSARDEASGGTETQYF. In DNA form, the CDR3 reads TGCAGTGCTAGAGATGAGGCTAGCGGGGGGACGGAGACCCAGTACTTC.

This clonotype was counted ten times or more. This rearrangement joins TRBV6-1 to TRBJ2-7, with D tentatively TRBD1 (5 bases). CDR1 is MNHNS and CDR2 is SASEGT in the germline V gene. V was trimmed by 6 bases and J by 4 bases, leaving 13 bases between them. This CDR3 region has 13 residues. The CDR3 DNA reads TGTGCCAGCAGCACCACGGCAGGGTACGAGCAGTACTTC. This translates into CASSTTAGYEQYF.

This clonotype was counted between two and nine times. The chain uses TRBV27 and TRBJ1-5, with D uncertain. CDR3 length: 15 residues. CDR1 MNHEY and CDR2 SMNVEV come from the germline V gene (reference sequence). Trimming stripped 0 bases from V and 2 bases from J, with 8 bases between. The CDR3 bases are TGTGCCAGCAGTTTATCCCAGGTTGGCAATCAGCCCCAGCATTTT. It specifies CASSLSQVGNQPQHF.

V gene TRBV15 combines with J gene TRBJ1-2; weak D call: TRBD1 (6 bases). Germline values: CDR1 LNHNV, CDR2 YYDKDF (reference sequence). This CDR3 spans 13 amino acids. Trimming took off 11 bases at V and 2 bases at J, with 15 bases between the two ends. This chain's CDR3 is CAAKQGYNYGYTF. For the CDR3, the DNA is TGTGCCGCAAAACAGGGTTACAACTATGGCTACACCTTC.

This clonotype has ten or more counts. The rearrangement links TRBV12-3 or TRBV12-4 to TRBJ1-1; possibly TRBD1 for D (6 bases). Trimming took off 4 bases at V and 2 bases at J, with 8 bases between the two ends. The CDR3 loop spans 13 amino acids. In DNA, the CDR3 is TGTGCCAGCAGTTGGACAGTCAACACTGAAGCTTTCTTT. Protein: CASSWTVNTEAFF.

In this sample, this clonotype turned up many times. The DNA for the CDR3 is TGTGCCAGCAGTTTATCGGGGAGTTGGTACGAGCAGTACTTC. The encoded protein is CASSLSGSWYEQYF. V usage is TRBV27 and J usage is TRBJ2-7; TRBD2 is a possible D gene (5 bases). CDR1 MNHEY and CDR2 SMNVEV come from the germline V gene (reference sequence). V was pared by 0 bases and J by 4 bases, with 10 bases between. CDR3 length equals 14 residues.

This clonotype has at least ten counts. This rearrangement joins TRBV4-3 to TRBJ2-2; D might be TRBD1 (6 bases). Germline V gene sequence: CDR1 LGHNA, CDR2 YSLEER. V was pared by 4 bases and J by 1 base, with 7 bases between. The CDR3 has 14 amino acids. The CDR3 loop is CASSPTGNTGELFF. CDR3 bases: TGCGCCAGCAGCCCGACAGGGAACACCGGGGAGCTGTTTTTT.

The chain employs TRBV6-1 and TRBJ2-7; D unresolved. Germline CDR1 reads MNHNS; CDR2 reads SASEGT. The CDR3 runs to 14 residues. Deletions cut 2 bases from V and 4 bases from J, with 12 bases between. The CDR3 spells CASSELGQEYEQYF. The CDR3 nucleotides read TGTGCCAGCAGTGAACTTGGGCAGGAATACGAGCAGTACTTC.

This clonotype was counted at least ten times. The V call is TRBV29-1, the J call TRBJ2-7; TRBD1 aligns across 9 bases. V trimming: 3 bases; J trimming: 7 bases; junction bases outside the gene matches: 10. The length of the CDR3 is 14 residues. CDR1 is SQVTM and CDR2 is ANQGSEA in the germline V gene. CDR3 region: CSVEGGQGSGEQYF. In DNA form, the CDR3 reads TGCAGCGTTGAGGGGGGACAGGGATCTGGAGAGCAGTACTTC.

The table lists this clonotype with a few counts. The chain is built from TRBV7-8 and TRBJ1-2; 7 bases match TRBD1. Germline V gene lookup returns CDR1 SGHVS and CDR2 FQNEAQ. J gave up 8 bases and V 1 base, and 4 bases lay outside the gene matches. This CDR3 region has 13 residues. The CDR3 DNA reads as TGTGCCAGCAGCTTAGAGAACAGGGGCGGCTACACCTTC. This sequence encodes CASSLENRGGYTF.

This clonotype was found many times. Here the CDR3 DNA reads TGTGCCAGCAGCCTAGCGGGAACCACCACCGGGGAGCTGTTTTTT. Translation: CASSLAGTTTGELFF. This sequence joins TRBV3-1 and TRBJ2-2; 8 positions match TRBD2. Germline V CDR1 and CDR2: LGHDT, YNNKEL (reference sequence). This CDR3 has 15 residues. V lost 4 bases to trimming and J lost 4 bases; unmatched junction nucleotides: 5. The full variable domain, with the rest looked up from reference TRBV3-1 and TRBJ2-2, is DTAVSQTPKYLVTQMGNDKSIKCEQNLGHDTMYWYKQDSKKFLKIMFSYNNKELIINETVPNRFSPKSPDKAHLNLHINSLELGDSAVYFCASSLAGTTTGELFFGEGSRLTVL.

This clonotype has ten or more counts. The J gene is TRBJ1-2, the V gene TRBV5-1; possibly TRBD1 for D (6 bases). This CDR3 comprises 15 residues. Trimming removed 0 bases from V and 4 bases from J, with 13 bases in between. The germline gives CDR1 SGHRS, CDR2 YFSETQ. The DNA of the CDR3 is TGCGCCAGCAGCTTGGCCGGACAGCCTCCCTATGGCTACACCTTC. It yields the protein CASSLAGQPPYGYTF.

Only a few counts were recorded for this clonotype. The chain recombines TRBV19 with TRBJ1-4, with 9 bases matching TRBD1. This CDR3 contains 15 residues. V gave up 5 bases and J gave up 8 bases; unmatched junction bases: 9. Per the germline V gene, CDR1 is LNHDA and CDR2 is SQIVND (reference sequence). The CDR3 region is CASSASGTGQEKLFF. CDR3 nucleotide sequence: TGTGCCAGTAGTGCTTCCGGGACAGGGCAAGAAAAACTGTTTTTT.

This clonotype was recorded only once. This chain links TRBV4-2 with TRBJ2-7; perhaps TRBD1 as D (5 bases). V lost 0 bases to trimming and J lost 4 bases, with 16 bases between them. This CDR3 is 16 amino acids long. Germline V CDR1 and CDR2: LGHNA, YNFKEQ. The CDR3 loop is CASSQDPTQGVYEQYF. DNA of the CDR3: TGTGCCAGCAGCCAAGATCCGACGCAAGGGGTATACGAGCAGTACTTC.

This clonotype appeared many times. This rearrangement joins TRBV5-1 to TRBJ2-5, with a tentative D call TRBD2 (5 bases). This CDR3 region has 15 residues. V was clipped by 5 bases and J by 1 base, with 15 bases between them. Germline CDR1 SGHRS, CDR2 YFSETQ. The CDR3 sequence: CASSNYRTSQETQYF. As DNA, the CDR3 is TGCGCCAGCAGTAACTATCGGACTTCCCAAGAGACCCAGTACTTC.

This clonotype was picked up many times. The rearrangement uses TRBV7-8 and TRBJ1-6; the D gene is possibly TRBD1 (5 bases). The germline CDR1 and CDR2 sequences are SGHVS and FQNEAQ. Trimming stripped 4 bases from V and 9 bases from J, with 16 bases between. This CDR3 contains 15 residues. CDR3 sequence: CASSSTVGAGSPLHF. CDR3 DNA: TGTGCCAGCAGCTCGACAGTTGGGGCGGGTTCACCCCTCCACTTT.

This clonotype was found many times. J is TRBJ1-1 and V is TRBV12-3 or TRBV12-4; no clear D. V lost 0 bases to trimming and J lost 11 bases, with 13 bases between them. The CDR3 is made up of 13 amino acids. The CDR3: CASSLAQSSHAFF. The CDR3 nucleotides read TGTGCCAGCAGTTTAGCGCAATCGTCTCACGCTTTCTTT.

The chain has TRBV3-1 and TRBJ2-3; 7 bases line up with TRBD2. Germline V gene lookup returns CDR1 LGHDT and CDR2 YNNKEL (reference sequence). The CDR3 is 15 residues long. The V gene end was trimmed by 1 base and the J gene end by 5 bases; junction bases not matched to a gene: 6. In DNA form, the CDR3 reads TGTGCCAGCAGCCAAGGTATACGGGAGGTAGATACGCAGTATTTT. It encodes CASSQGIREVDTQYF.

The chain combines TRBV29-1 with TRBJ2-5; D may be TRBD1 (5 bases). This CDR3 contains 14 residues. Trimming removed 5 bases from V and 1 base from J, with 14 bases in between. Germline CDR1 reads SQVTM; CDR2 reads ANQGSEA. For the CDR3, the DNA is TGCAGCGTTTGGACACTTAACCCCCAAGAGACCCAGTACTTC. This translates into CSVWTLNPQETQYF.

The J gene is TRBJ2-5, the V gene TRBV7-9, with D uncertain. Deletions cut 1 base from V and 2 bases from J, with 11 bases between. The CDR3 length is 15 residues. Germline loops: CDR1 SEHNR, CDR2 FQNEAQ (reference sequence). The CDR3 DNA follows: TGTGCCAGCAGCTTAGGGGTGCGGCAACAAGAGACCCAGTACTTC. It encodes CASSLGVRQQETQYF.